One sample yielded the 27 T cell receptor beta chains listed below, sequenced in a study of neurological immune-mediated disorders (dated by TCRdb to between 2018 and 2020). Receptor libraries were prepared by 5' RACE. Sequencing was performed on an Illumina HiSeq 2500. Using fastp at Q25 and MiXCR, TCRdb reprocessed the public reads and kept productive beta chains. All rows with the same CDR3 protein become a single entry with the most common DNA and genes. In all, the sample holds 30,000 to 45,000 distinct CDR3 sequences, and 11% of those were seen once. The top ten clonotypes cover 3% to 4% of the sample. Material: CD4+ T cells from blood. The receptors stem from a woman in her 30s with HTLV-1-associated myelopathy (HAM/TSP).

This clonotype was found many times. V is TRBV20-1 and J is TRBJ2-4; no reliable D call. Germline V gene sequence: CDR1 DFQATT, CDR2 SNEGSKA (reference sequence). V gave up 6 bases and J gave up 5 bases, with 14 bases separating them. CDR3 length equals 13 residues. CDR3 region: CSARPLRQNIQYF. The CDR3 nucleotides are TGCAGTGCCAGGCCGCTGAGGCAAAACATTCAGTACTTC.

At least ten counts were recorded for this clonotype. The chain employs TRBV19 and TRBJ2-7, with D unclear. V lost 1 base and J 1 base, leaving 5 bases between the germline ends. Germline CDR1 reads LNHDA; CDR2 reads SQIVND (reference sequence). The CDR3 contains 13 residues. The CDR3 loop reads CASSIAESYEQYF. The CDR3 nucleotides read TGTGCCAGTAGTATAGCTGAATCCTACGAGCAGTACTTC.

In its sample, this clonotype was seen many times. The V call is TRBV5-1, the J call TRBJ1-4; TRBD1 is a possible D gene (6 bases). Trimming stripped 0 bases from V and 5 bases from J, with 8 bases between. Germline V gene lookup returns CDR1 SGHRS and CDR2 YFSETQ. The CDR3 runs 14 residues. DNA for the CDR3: TGCGCCAGCAGCTTGGGTCAGGGGAATGAAAAACTGTTTTTT. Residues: CASSLGQGNEKLFF.

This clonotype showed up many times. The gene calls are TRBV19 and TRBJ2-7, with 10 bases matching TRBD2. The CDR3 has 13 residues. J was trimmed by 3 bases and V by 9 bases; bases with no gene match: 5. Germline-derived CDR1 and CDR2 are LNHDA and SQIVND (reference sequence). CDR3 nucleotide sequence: TGTGCCAGCAGCTTAGCGGGGGGCTACGAGCAGTACTTC. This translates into CASSLAGGYEQYF.

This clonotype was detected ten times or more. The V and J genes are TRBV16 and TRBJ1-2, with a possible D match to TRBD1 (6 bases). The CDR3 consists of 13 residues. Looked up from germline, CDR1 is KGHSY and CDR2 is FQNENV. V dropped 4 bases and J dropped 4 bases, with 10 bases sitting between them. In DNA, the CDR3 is TGTGCCAGCAGCCCCGGACAGTTCTATGGCTACACCTTC. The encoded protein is CASSPGQFYGYTF.

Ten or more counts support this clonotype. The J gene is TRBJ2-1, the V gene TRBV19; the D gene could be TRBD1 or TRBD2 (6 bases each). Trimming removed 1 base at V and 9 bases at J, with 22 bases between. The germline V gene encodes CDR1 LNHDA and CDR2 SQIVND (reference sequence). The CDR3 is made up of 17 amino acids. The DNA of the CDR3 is TGTGCCAGTAGTATAGGGGGGGCCCGGGGGCTCGTAAGTGAGCAGTTCTTC. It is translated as CASSIGGARGLVSEQFF.

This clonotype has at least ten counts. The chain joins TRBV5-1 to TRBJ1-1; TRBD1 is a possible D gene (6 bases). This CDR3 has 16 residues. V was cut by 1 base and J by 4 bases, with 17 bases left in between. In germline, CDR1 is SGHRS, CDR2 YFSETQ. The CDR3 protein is CASSLSTGIASTEAFF. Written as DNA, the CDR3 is TGCGCCAGCAGCTTGTCCACAGGGATTGCAAGCACTGAAGCTTTCTTT.

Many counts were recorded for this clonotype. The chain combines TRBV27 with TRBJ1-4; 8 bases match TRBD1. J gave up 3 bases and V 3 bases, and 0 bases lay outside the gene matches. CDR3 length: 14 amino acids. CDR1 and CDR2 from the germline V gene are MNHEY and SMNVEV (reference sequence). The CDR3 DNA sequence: TGTGCCAGCAGTTTGACAGGGGCTAATGAAAAACTGTTTTTT. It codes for CASSLTGANEKLFF. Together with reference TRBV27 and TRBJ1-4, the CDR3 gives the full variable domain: EAQVTQNPRYLITVTGKKLTVTCSQNMNHEYMSWYRQDPGLGLRQIYYSMNVEVTDKGDVPEGYKVSRKEKRNFPLILESPSPNQTSLYFCASSLTGANEKLFFGSGTQLSVL.

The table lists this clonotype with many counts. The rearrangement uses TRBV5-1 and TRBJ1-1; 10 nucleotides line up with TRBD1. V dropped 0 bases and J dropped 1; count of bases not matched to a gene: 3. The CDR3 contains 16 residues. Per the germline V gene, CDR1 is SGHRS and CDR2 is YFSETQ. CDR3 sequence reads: CASSLGDRGTNTEAFF. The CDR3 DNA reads TGCGCCAGCAGCTTGGGGGACAGGGGAACGAACACTGAAGCTTTCTTT.

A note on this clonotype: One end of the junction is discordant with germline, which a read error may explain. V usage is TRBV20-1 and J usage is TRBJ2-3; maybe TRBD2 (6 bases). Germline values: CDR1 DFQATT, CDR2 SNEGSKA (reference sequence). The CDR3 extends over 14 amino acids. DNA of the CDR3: TGCAGTGCTAGGCGGGGTTCTAGCACAGATACGCACTACTTT. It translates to CSARRGSSTDTHYF.

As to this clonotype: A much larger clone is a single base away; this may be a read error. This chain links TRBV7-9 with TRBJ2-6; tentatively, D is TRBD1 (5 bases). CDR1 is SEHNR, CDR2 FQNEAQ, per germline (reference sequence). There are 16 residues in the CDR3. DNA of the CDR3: TGTGCCAGCAGCTCTACCGCCACCGGTGGGGCCAACGTCATGACTTTC. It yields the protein CASSSTATGGANVMTF.

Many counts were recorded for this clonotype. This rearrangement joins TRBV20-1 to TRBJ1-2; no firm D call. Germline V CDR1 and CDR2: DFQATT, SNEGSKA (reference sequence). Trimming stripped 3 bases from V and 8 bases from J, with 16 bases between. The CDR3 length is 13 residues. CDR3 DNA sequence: TGCAGTGCTAGTCCATCAGGTCCACTGGGCTACACCTTC. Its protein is CSASPSGPLGYTF.

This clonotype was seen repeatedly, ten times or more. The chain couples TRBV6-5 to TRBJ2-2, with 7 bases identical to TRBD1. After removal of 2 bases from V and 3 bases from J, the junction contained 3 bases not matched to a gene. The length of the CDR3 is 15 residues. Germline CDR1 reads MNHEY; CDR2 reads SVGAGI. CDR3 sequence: CASSYTGQYTGELFF. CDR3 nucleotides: TGTGCCAGCAGTTACACGGGACAGTACACCGGGGAGCTGTTTTTT.

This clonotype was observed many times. The DNA of the CDR3 is TGTGCCAGCAGCACGAGTGACACTACTAACTATGGCTACACCTTC. It encodes CASSTSDTTNYGYTF. This chain connects TRBV12-3 or TRBV12-4 to TRBJ1-2; D is uncertain. Trimming took 6 bases from V and 0 from J, leaving 14 bases between them. CDR3 size: 15 residues.

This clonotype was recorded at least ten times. The CDR3 bases are TGCAGTGCTAGTTACCTGGATACGCAGTATTTT. Amino acid sequence: CSASYLDTQYF. The chain uses TRBV20-1 and TRBJ2-3, with D unresolved. Germline V gene lookup returns CDR1 DFQATT and CDR2 SNEGSKA (reference sequence). This CDR3 is 11 amino acids long. The germline V and J ends were trimmed by 3 bases and 6 bases, with 7 bases remaining between them.

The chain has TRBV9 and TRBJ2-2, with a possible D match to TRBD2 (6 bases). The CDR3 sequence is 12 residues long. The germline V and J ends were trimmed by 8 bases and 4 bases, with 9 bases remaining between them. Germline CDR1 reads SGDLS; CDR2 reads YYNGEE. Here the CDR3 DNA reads TGTGCCAGAAGGGGAGGCACCGGGGAGCTGTTTTTT. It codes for CARRGGTGELFF.

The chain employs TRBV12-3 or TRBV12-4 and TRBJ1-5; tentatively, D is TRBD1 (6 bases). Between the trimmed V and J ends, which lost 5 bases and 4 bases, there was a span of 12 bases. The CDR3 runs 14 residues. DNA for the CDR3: TGTGCCAGCAGTGCAAGGACAGCAAATCAGCCCCAGCATTTT. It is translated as CASSARTANQPQHF.

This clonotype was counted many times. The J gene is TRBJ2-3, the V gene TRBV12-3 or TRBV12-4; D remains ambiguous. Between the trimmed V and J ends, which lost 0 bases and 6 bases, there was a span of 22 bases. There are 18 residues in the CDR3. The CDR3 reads CASSLAKKTMVSRDTQYF. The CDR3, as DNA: TGTGCCAGCAGTTTAGCGAAGAAGACAATGGTTTCCAGGGATACGCAGTATTTT.

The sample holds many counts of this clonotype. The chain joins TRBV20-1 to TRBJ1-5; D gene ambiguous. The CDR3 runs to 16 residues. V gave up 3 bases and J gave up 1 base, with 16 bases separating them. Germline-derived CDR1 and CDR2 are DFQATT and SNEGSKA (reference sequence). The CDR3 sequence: CSASIRAAGSNQPQHF. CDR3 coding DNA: TGCAGTGCTAGTATTCGGGCCGCAGGAAGCAATCAGCCCCAGCATTTT.

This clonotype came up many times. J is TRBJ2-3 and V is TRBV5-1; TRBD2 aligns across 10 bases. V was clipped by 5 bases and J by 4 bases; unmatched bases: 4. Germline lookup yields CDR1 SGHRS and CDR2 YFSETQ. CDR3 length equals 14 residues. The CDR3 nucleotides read TGCGCCAGCAGTCGAGCGGGGGGGCCAGATACGCAGTATTTT. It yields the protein CASSRAGGPDTQYF.

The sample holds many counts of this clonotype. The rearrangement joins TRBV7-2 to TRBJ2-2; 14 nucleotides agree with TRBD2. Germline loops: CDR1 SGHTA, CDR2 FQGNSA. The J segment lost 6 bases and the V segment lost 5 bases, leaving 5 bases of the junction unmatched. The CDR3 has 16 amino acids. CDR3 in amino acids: CASSPTSGGAAGELFF. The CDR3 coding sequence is TGTGCCAGCAGCCCGACTAGCGGGGGGGCCGCCGGGGAGCTGTTTTTT.

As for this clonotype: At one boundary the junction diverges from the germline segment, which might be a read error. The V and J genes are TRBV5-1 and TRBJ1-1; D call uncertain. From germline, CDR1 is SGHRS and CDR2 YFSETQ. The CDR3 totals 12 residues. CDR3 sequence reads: CASSSREVEAFF. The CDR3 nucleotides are TGCGCGAGCAGCTCACGGGAGGTGGAAGCTTTCTTT.

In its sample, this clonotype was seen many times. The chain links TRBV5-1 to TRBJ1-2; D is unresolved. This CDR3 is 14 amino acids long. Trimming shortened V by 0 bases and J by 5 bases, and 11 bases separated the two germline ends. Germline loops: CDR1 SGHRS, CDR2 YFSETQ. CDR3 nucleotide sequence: TGCGCCAGCAGCTTGGGTTGGGAGACTTATGGCTACACCTTC. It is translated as CASSLGWETYGYTF. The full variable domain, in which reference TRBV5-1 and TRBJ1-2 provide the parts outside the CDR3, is KAGVTQTPRYLIKTRGQQVTLSCSPISGHRSVSWYQQTPGQGLQFLFEYFSETQRNKGNFPGRFSGRQFSNSRSEMNVSTLELGDSALYLCASSLGWETYGYTFGSGTRLTVV.

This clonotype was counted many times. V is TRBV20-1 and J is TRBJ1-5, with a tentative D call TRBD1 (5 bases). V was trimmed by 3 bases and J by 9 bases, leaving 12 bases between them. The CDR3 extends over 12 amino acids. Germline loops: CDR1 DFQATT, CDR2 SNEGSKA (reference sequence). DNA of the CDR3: TGCAGTGCTAGCGGGTCGGGGCGGCCCCAGCATTTT. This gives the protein CSASGSGRPQHF.

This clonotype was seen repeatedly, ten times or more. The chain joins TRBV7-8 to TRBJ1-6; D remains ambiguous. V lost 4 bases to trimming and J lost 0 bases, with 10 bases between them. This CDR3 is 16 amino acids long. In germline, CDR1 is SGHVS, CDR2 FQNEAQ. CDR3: CASSSRSDSYNSPLHF. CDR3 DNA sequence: TGTGCCAGCAGCTCCCGATCAGACTCCTATAATTCACCCCTCCACTTT.

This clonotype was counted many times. The CDR3 spells CASSLVGGAAGELFF. The CDR3 DNA sequence: TGTGCCAGCAGCTTAGTTGGGGGGGCTGCCGGGGAGCTGTTTTTT. The chain is built from TRBV11-2 and TRBJ2-2; D possibly corresponds to TRBD2 (7 bases). The CDR3 has 15 residues. Germline V gene sequence: CDR1 SGHAT, CDR2 FQNNGV. Trimming removed 1 base from V and 6 bases from J, with 12 bases in between.

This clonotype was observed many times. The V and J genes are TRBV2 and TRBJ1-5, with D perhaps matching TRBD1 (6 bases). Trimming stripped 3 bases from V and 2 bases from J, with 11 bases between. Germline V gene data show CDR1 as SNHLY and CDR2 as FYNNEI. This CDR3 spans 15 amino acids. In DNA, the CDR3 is TGTGCCAGCAGTGATACAGGGAGTCGCAATCAGCCCCAGCATTTT. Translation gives CASSDTGSRNQPQHF.